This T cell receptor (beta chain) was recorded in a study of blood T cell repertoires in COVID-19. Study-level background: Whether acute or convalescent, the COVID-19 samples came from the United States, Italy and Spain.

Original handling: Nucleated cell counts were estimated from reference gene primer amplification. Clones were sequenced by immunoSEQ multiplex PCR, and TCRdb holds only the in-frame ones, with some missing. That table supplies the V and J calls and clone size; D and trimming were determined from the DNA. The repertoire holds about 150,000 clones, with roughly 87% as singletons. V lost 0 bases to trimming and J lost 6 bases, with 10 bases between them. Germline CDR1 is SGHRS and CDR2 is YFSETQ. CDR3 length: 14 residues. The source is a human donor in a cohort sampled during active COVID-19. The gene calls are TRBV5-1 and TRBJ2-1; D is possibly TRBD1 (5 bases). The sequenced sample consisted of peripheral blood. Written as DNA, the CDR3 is TGCGCCAGCAGCTTGGCGGGTGGGGCCAATGAGCAGTTCTTC. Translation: CASSLAGGANEQFF.